This T cell receptor beta chain stems from a study of cytomegalovirus exposure and HLA in healthy donors. Whole-study findings and limits: TCR beta chain V- and J-gene trimming was linked, in a later analysis, to a missense variant in DCLRE1C.

Worth noting for this clone: Its antigen is unidentified.

Trimming removed 3 bases at V and 1 base at J, with 4 bases between. The germline V gene encodes CDR1 MGHRA and CDR2 YSYEKL. The CDR3 has 13 amino acids. Use of 60 Vbeta and 13 Jbeta primers characterized the PCR. Sequencing used immunoSEQ multiplex PCR; TCRdb keeps in-frame clones, though not all of them. The data hold about 160,000 clones, with more than 65% observed a single time. Sample: PBMCs. The source of this sequence is a man aged 25 to 45 in good health and CMV-seronegative. The rearrangement links TRBV4-1 to TRBJ1-3; D remains ambiguous. CDR3 DNA sequence: TGCGCCAGCAGCCAGACATCTGGAAACACCATATATTTT. The encoded protein is CASSQTSGNTIYF.